This T cell receptor (beta chain) was obtained from a study of T cell repertoires in cytomegalovirus infection. Whole-study context: CMV infection plus the matching HLA type was flagged by public TCR beta signatures.

This CDR3 is built from 14 residues. Between the trimmed V and J ends, which lost 7 bases and 13 bases, there was a span of 26 bases. CDR1 is MDHEN, CDR2 SYDVKM, per germline. As to this clonotype: Its antigen is as yet unknown.

TCRdb passed the reads through MiXCR, listing each CDR3 protein once. The sample lists under 95,000 distinct CDR3 sequences, approximately 46% seen once, with more than 85% in the top ten. The sample consisted of CD8+ T cells from cultured PBMCs, taken from culture after CMV antigen stimulation. This TCR derives from a human donor in good health (CMV status not recorded). Some clones in this sample may be carry-over from other donors' samples. V gene TRBV28 combines with J gene TRBJ2-7; D possibly corresponds to TRBD2 (5 bases). This CDR3 is CASTPTKLEYDYYF. The DNA of the CDR3 is TGTGCCAGCACTCCCACCAAACTAGAATACGATTACTACTTC.